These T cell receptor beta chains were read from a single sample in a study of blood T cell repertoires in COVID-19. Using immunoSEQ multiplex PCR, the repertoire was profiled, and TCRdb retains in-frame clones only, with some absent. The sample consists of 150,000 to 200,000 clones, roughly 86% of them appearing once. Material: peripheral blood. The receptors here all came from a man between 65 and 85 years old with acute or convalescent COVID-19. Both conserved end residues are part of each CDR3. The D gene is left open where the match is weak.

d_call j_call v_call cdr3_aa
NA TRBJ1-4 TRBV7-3 CASSLSPSEKLFF
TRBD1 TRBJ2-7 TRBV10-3 CAIKGQMAEQYF
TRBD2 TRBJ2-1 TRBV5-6 CASSSTSGRAPYNEQFF
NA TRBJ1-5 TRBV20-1 CSASQQGLGPQHF
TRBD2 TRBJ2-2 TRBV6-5 CASSSGGEALTGELFF
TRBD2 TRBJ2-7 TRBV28 CASAKGLAIQGQYF
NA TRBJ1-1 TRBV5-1 CASSLAGGLMTEAFF
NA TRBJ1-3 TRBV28 CASRSYPSGNTIYF
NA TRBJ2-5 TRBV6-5 CASSYPRRGRETQYF
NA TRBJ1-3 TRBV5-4 CASSWGGQLTSGNTIYF
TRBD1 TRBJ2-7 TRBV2 CASSGALGQGIYEQYF
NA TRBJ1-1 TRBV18 CASSFATGEAFF
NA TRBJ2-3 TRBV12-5 CASGPRQAPDTQYF
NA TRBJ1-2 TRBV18 CASSPGGSYGYTF
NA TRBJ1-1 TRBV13 CASSLAHPNTEAFF
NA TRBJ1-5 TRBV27 CASSPGYNQPQHF
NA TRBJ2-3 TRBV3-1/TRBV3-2 CASSQDSFTDTQYF
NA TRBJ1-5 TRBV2 CASSDRTGNQPQHF
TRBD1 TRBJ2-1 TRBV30 CAWSKIGTVYNEQFF
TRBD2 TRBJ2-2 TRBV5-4 CASSSATGGFTGELFF
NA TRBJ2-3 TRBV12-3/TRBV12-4 CASSRAGDTQYF
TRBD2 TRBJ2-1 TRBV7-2 CASSSPGLAGINEQFF
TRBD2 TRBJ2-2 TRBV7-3 CASSLFWRGDTGELFF
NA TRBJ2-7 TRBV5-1 CASKRDTYYEQYF
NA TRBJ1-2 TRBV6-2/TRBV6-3 CASSYAALYTF
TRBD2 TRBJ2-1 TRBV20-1 CSASLSSGFPEQFF
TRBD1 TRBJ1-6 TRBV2 CASSVAGQNNSPLHF
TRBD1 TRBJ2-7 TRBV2 CASIRDRGQGEQYF
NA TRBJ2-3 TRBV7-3 CASSQAKHTDTQYF
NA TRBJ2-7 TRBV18 CASSPDIAVGEQYF
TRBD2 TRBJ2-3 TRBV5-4 CASSLGLAGSTDTQYF
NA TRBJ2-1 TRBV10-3 CAISESLAGRQYNEQFF
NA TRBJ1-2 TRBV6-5 CASSYAQGYGYTF
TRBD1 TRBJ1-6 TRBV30 CAFQGTGGSPLHF
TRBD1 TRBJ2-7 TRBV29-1 CSVEGTGGYEQYF
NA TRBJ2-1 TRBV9 CASRASGNTYNEQFF
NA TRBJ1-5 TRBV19 CASSIIGANQPQHF
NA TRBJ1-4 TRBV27 CASKDINEKLFF
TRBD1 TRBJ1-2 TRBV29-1 CSALTQGVGGYTF
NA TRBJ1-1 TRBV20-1 CSPTENTEAFF
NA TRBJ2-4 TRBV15 CATSREYLSPNF
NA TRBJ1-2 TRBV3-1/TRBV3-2 CASSLITPAKGGYGYTF
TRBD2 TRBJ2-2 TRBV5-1 CASSLSGRADTGELFF
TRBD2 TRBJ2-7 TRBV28 CASSFSLAGLNYEQYF
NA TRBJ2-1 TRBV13 CASSLPGGNEQFF
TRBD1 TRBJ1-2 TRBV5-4 CASSLVGQGWAGYTF
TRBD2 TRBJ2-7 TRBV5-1 CASSLGLAGAYEQYF
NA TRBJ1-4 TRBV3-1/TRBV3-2 CASSDRGKLFF
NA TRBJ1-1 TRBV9 CASSVDQGMNTEAFF
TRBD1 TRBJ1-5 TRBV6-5 CASSWTGRYQPQHF
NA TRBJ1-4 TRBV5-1 CASSLPRAKKLFF
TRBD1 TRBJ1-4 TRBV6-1 CASSGYRGRNNEKLFF
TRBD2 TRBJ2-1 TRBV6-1 CASSVGLAGAPPNEQFF
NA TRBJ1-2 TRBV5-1 CASSVQGYGYTF
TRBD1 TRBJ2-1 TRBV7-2 CASSLQGASYNEQFF
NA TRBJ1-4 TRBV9 CASSPSGQSIEKLFF
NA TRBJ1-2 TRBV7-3 CASSRTYGGSYTF
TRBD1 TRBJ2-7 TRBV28 CASKDRSYEQYF
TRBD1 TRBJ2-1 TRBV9 CAAGGSCDYNEQFF
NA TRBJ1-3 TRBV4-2 CASSQDLLGVSGNTIYF